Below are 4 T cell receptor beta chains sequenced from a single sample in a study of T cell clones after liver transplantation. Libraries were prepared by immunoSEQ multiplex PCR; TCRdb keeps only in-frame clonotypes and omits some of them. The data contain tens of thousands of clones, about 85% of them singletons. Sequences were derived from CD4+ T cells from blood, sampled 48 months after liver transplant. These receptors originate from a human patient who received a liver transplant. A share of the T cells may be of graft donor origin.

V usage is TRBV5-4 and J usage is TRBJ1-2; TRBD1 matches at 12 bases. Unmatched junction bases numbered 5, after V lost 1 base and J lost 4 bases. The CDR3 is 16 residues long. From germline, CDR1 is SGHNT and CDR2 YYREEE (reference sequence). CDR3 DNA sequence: TGTGCCAGCAGCTTGTGGGACAGGGGGCAGTTCTATGGCTACACCTTC. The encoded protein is CASSLWDRGQFYGYTF.

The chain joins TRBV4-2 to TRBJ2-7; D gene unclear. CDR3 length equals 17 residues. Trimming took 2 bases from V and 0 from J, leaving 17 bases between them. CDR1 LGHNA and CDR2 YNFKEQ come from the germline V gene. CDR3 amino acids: CASSQRVSNLASYEQYF. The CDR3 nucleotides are TGTGCCAGCAGCCAACGAGTTTCAAACCTCGCCTCCTACGAGCAGTACTTC.

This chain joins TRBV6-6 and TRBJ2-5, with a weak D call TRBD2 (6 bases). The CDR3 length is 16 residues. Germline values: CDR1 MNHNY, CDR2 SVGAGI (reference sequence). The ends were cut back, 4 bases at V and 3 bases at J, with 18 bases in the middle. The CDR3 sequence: CASSSQMGRTKETQYF. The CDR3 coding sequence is TGTGCCAGCAGTTCCCAGATGGGACGGACTAAAGAGACCCAGTACTTC.

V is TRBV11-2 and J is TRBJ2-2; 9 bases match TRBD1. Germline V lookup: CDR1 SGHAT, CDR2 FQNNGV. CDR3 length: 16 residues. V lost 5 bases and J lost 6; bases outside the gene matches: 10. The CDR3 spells CASSPRPGQGAGELFF. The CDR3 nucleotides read TGTGCCAGCAGCCCAAGACCGGGACAGGGAGCCGGGGAGCTGTTTTTT.